Included here is one T cell receptor beta chain sequence, with context. The germline V and J ends were trimmed by 0 bases and 2 bases, with 5 bases remaining between them. The germline V gene has CDR1 SGHTA and CDR2 FQGNSA. The CDR3 runs to 13 residues. Single viable CD3+CD4+CD8-CD45RO+ cells were sorted as the memory CD4+ T cells. CMV serostatus came from serum IgG against pp150, pp28, p38, p52. Assay used: immunoSEQ multiplex PCR; TCRdb lists only in-frame clones, some missing. The profile shows 40,000 to 55,000 clones, approximately 74% of them singletons. This sample was taken from a study of memory CD4+ T cells and cytomegalovirus serostatus.

The chain combines TRBV7-2 with TRBJ2-7; unclear D gene. Sequencing was done on a sample of memory CD4+ T cells from blood. The clonotype originates from an adult in good health and CMV-seropositive. The CDR3, as DNA: TGTGCCAGCAGCTTAGCGGCCCCCTACGAGCAGTACTTC. Protein product: CASSLAAPYEQYF.